This section outlines one T cell receptor beta chain sequence together with its context. Its antigen is still unknown. One entry per CDR3 protein results from TCRdb running MiXCR on the reads. The data show under 800,000 distinct CDR3 sequences, roughly a quarter seen once. The ends were cut back, 3 bases at V and 5 bases at J, with 8 bases in the middle. There are 13 residues in the CDR3. Germline CDR1 SGHKS, CDR2 YYEKEE (reference sequence). This sample is drawn from a study of T cell repertoires in cytomegalovirus infection. Study-wide results and limits: HLA-C-restricted TCR beta clonotypes specific for CMV led the ex vivo response.

The source of this sequence is a human donor in good health (CMV status not recorded). Some clones in this sample may be carry-over from other donors' samples. The chain couples TRBV5-5 to TRBJ2-2; a weak D match, TRBD1 (6 bases). The specimen was CD8+ T cells from PBMCs. The CDR3 here is CASSYRETGELFF. The CDR3 DNA sequence: TGTGCCAGCAGCTACAGGGAAACCGGGGAGCTGTTTTTT.